The following is a T cell receptor beta chain sequence with its context. As yet, its antigen is unknown. This CDR3 comprises 13 residues. Germline assignment: CDR1 LNHDA and CDR2 SQIVND (reference sequence). V was clipped by 6 bases and J by 3 bases, with 8 bases between them. Clones were sequenced by immunoSEQ multiplex PCR, and TCRdb holds only the in-frame ones, with some missing. The data contain about 160,000 clones, 70% to 90% of them singletons. These data belong to a study of cytotoxic CD8 clonotypes in ibrutinib-treated CLL. The study, taken as a whole, reports: There were differences in sampling times between sustained-remission and progressing patients.

The rearrangement joins TRBV19 to TRBJ1-4, with D hard to call. This receptor was taken from a human donor with chronic lymphocytic leukemia. The specimen was PBMCs, collected at disease progression, from a patient treated with ibrutinib. This chain's CDR3 is CASRRASNEKLFF. CDR3 coding DNA: TGTGCCAGTAGGAGAGCGTCTAATGAAAAACTGTTTTTT.